This T cell receptor beta chain derives from a study of early T cells in non-severe SARS-CoV-2 infection. Whole-study context: The authors sequenced bulk RNA from unsorted whole blood, leaving chains unpaired.

Study-wide results and limits: Anti-spike CD8 specificities were favored by VDJdb matching, whose results missed private and CD4 specificities.

Attachment of unique molecular identifiers was made to individual cDNA molecules. TCRdb redid the calling of the 5' RACE reads with MiXCR, one entry per CDR3 protein. Of tens of thousands of distinct CDR3 sequences listed, around 6.3% are singletons. The sample holds many counts of this clonotype. Its antigen is undetermined. Germline V lookup: CDR1 LGHNA, CDR2 YSLEER. The V end was cut by 6 bases, the J end by 3 bases, with 11 bases between. This CDR3 contains 14 residues. The sample in question was whole blood, obtained at baseline. The chain links TRBV4-3 to TRBJ2-2; tentatively, D is TRBD1 (6 bases). The TCR originated in an adult who was a healthcare worker with PCR-confirmed SARS-CoV-2 infection or an uninfected control (not recorded which). CDR3 nucleotide sequence: TGCGCCAGCAGAGTTGGGGGCTACACCGGGGAGCTGTTTTTT. Its translation: CASRVGGYTGELFF.